One TCR beta chain is described in this entry. Its antigen is still unknown. Other nucleotide sequences from this sample produce the same CDR3. The V end lost 6 bases, the J end lost 5 bases, and 7 bases lay between the germline ends. The CDR3 contains 11 residues. The V gene's germline CDR1 is MDHEN and CDR2 SYDVKM. Clones were read by immunoSEQ multiplex PCR, and TCRdb kept only the in-frame ones, dropping some. This table holds nearly 85,000 clones, around 86% found once. The data are from a study of OX40 agonist ivuxolimab in advanced cancers. General study findings and limits: Relative to CD4+, CD8+ T cells held more expanded clones on average. Which antigen the expanded peripheral T cells recognized is unknown.

The chain combines TRBV28 with TRBJ2-5; D is undetermined. This material consisted of CD4+ or CD8+ T cells sorted from blood, taken in a trial of the OX40 agonist ivuxolimab. The TCR comes from an adult with an advanced solid tumor such as melanoma, head and neck, liver or kidney cancer. Written as DNA, the CDR3 is TGTGCCAGCAGCCTCGGGGAGACCCAGTACTTC. It encodes CASSLGETQYF.